This TCR beta chain emerged from a study of blood T cell repertoires in COVID-19. At the level of the study: PBMCs, B-cell-depleted T cells, or T cells were the source of the cDNA or gDNA that made up the material.

Participants' own reports of clinical history determined their cohort assignment. The CDR3 runs 16 residues. Germline CDR1 KGHSH, CDR2 LQKENI. V lost 8 bases and J lost 0, with 17 bases in between. TCRdb's copy holds only in-frame clones and misses some; the assay was immunoSEQ multiplex PCR. The data hold approximately 180,000 clones, with roughly 89% observed a single time. This clonotype was obtained from a middle-aged woman with acute COVID-19. The material sequenced was PBMCs or T cells enriched from blood (not recorded which). This chain uses TRBV18 with TRBJ2-4; weak D call: TRBD1 (6 bases). The DNA for the CDR3 is TGTGCCAGCGCCGTCCGGGACAATCTAGCCAAAAACATTCAGTACTTC. It is translated as CASAVRDNLAKNIQYF.